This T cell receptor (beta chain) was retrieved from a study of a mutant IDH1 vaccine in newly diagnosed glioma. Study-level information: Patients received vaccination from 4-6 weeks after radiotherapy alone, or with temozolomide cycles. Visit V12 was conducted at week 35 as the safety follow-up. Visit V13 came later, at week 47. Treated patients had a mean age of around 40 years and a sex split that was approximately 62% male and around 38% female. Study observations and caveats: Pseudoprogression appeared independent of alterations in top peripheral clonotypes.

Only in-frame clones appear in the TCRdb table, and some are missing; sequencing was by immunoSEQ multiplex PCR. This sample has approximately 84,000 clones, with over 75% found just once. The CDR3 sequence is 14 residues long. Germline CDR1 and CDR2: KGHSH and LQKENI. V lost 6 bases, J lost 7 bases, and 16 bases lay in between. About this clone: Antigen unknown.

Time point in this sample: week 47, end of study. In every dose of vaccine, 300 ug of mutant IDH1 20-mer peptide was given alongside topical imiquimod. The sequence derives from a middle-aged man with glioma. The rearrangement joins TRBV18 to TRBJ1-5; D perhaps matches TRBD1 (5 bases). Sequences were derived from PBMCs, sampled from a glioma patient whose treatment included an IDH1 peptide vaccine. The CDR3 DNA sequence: TGTGCCAGCTCCCAAGGGACGCCTAAACAGCCCCAGCATTTT. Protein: CASSQGTPKQPQHF.